A single sample gave rise to the 23 T cell receptor beta chains below, sequenced in a study of T-cell memory formation after mild COVID-19. TCRdb re-derived calls from the 5' RACE reads in MiXCR, one entry per CDR3 protein. The table has 350,000 to 450,000 distinct CDR3 sequences, 20% to 25% seen once; the top ten hold 7.5% to 10%. Material for sequencing was PBMCs or a T cell subset sorted from them (not recorded which). The receptors stem from an adult woman who had mild COVID-19 (a few samples of this study predate the infection). Cell type and time point are not known.

This clonotype was counted many times. The chain links TRBV12-3 or TRBV12-4 to TRBJ2-1; D not resolved. The germline V and J ends were trimmed by 2 bases and 7 bases, with 3 bases remaining between them. The CDR3 runs to 11 residues. The CDR3 coding sequence is TGTGCCAGCAGTTTATCTAATGAGCAGTTCTTC. This encodes CASSLSNEQFF.

The chain is built from TRBV5-1 and TRBJ1-1, with 9 bases matching TRBD1. The junction had 6 bases not matched to a gene; V was cut back by 1 base and J by 5 bases. The CDR3 contains 15 residues. CDR1 is SGHRS and CDR2 is YFSETQ in the germline V gene. CDR3 in amino acids: CASSLPGQGPTEAFF. The CDR3 region has the DNA TGCGCCAGCAGCTTGCCTGGACAGGGGCCGACTGAAGCTTTCTTT.

This clonotype was found once. The CDR3 region is CSARDHRASGKGELFF. CDR3 bases: TGCAGTGCTAGAGATCATAGGGCTAGCGGGAAAGGGGAGCTGTTTTTT. The chain recombines TRBV20-1 with TRBJ2-2, with 9 bases identical to TRBD2. Germline-derived CDR1 and CDR2 are DFQATT and SNEGSKA (reference sequence). This CDR3 is 16 amino acids long. V was clipped by 0 bases and J by 8 bases; unmatched bases: 10.

This clonotype appeared a few times. CDR3 sequence: CASRYGPAGSYNEQFF. The CDR3 coding sequence is TGTGCCAGCAGATACGGACCAGCAGGATCCTACAATGAGCAGTTCTTC. The chain has TRBV7-2 and TRBJ2-1; unclear D gene. Germline CDR1 reads SGHTA; CDR2 reads FQGNSA. There are 16 residues in the CDR3. V gave up 6 bases and J gave up 1 base, with 16 bases separating them.

This clonotype was detected only a few times. The chain couples TRBV5-1 to TRBJ1-2; 10 nucleotides match TRBD1. Trimming at V came to 1 base and at J to 3 bases, leaving 6 bases not matched to a gene. This CDR3 has 16 residues. Germline-derived CDR1 and CDR2 are SGHRS and YFSETQ. CDR3 sequence: CASSLMTGGADYGYTF. In nucleotides, the CDR3 is TGCGCCAGCAGCTTGATGACAGGGGGCGCGGACTATGGCTACACCTTC. Full variable domain (missing parts from reference TRBV5-1 and TRBJ1-2): KAGVTQTPRYLIKTRGQQVTLSCSPISGHRSVSWYQQTPGQGLQFLFEYFSETQRNKGNFPGRFSGRQFSNSRSEMNVSTLELGDSALYLCASSLMTGGADYGYTFGSGTRLTVV.

The V gene is TRBV5-1, the J gene TRBJ1-2, with 8 bases identical to TRBD1. Germline trimming cut 4 bases from V and 6 bases from J; bases unmatched to any gene: 2. The CDR3 covers 12 residues. Germline V gene sequence: CDR1 SGHRS, CDR2 YFSETQ. The CDR3 region has the DNA TGCGCCAGCAGCACGACAGGGGATGGCTACACCTTC. Residues: CASSTTGDGYTF.

The chain couples TRBV12-3 or TRBV12-4 to TRBJ1-5; 7 bases map to TRBD1. Trimming removed 5 bases from V and 4 bases from J; junction bases left unmatched: 8. CDR3 size: 15 residues. CDR3 region: CASSPGTVINQPQHF. The CDR3 region has the DNA TGTGCCAGCAGTCCCGGGACAGTAATAAATCAGCCCCAGCATTTT.

V usage is TRBV14 and J usage is TRBJ1-2, with TRBD1 matching 7 bases. The junction had 11 bases not matched to a gene; V was cut back by 4 bases and J by 3 bases. The CDR3 consists of 16 residues. The V gene's germline CDR1 is SGHDN and CDR2 FVKESK. The CDR3 region has the DNA TGTGCCAGCAGCCCTGGACAGGTTGTTTCTTACTATGGCTACACCTTC. It yields the protein CASSPGQVVSYYGYTF.

This chain connects TRBV29-1 to TRBJ1-5, with D possibly being TRBD1 (5 bases). The CDR3 is 15 residues long. V gave up 3 bases and J gave up 2 bases, with 14 bases separating them. Germline values: CDR1 SQVTM, CDR2 ANQGSEA. This chain's CDR3 is CSVDSTASGNQPQHF. The CDR3 region has the DNA TGCAGCGTTGACTCGACAGCTTCTGGCAATCAGCCCCAGCATTTT.

There are a few counts of this clonotype. The chain joins TRBV4-3 to TRBJ2-7; 10 bases map to TRBD2. CDR1 is LGHNA and CDR2 is YSLEER in the germline V gene. J lost 0 bases, V lost 1 base, and 6 bases had no gene match. This CDR3 contains 17 residues. The CDR3 is CASSQVLASGSSYEQYF. The CDR3 coding sequence is TGCGCCAGCAGCCAAGTTCTGGCTAGCGGGAGCTCCTACGAGCAGTACTTC.

This clonotype is a singleton in its sample. The chain carries TRBV7-2 and TRBJ2-2; no clear D gene. In germline, CDR1 is SGHTA, CDR2 FQGNSA. CDR3 size: 12 residues. The germline V and J ends were trimmed by 7 bases and 4 bases, with 7 bases remaining between them. The CDR3 nucleotides read TGTGCCAGCACCTCTACCACCGGGGAGCTGTTTTTT. It specifies CASTSTTGELFF.

This clonotype was seen only a few times. At one boundary the junction diverges from the germline segment, which might be a read error. The chain has TRBV6-1 and TRBJ2-7; the D gene could be TRBD1 or TRBD2 (6 bases each). Germline lookup yields CDR1 MNHNS and CDR2 SASEGT. CDR3 size: 12 residues. The CDR3 DNA follows: TGTGCCAGCAGCGAAGGGGGGAACGAGCAGTACTTC. It is translated as CASSEGGNEQYF.

In its sample, this clonotype was seen a few times. This chain connects TRBV12-3 or TRBV12-4 to TRBJ2-3; 7 bases align to TRBD2. This CDR3 is 15 amino acids long. The junction had 8 bases not matched to a gene; V was cut back by 6 bases and J by 2 bases. The CDR3 sequence is CASRATSDNTDTQYF. The CDR3 DNA reads as TGTGCCAGCAGGGCAACTAGCGACAACACAGATACGCAGTATTTT.

This clonotype was found a few times. The chain carries TRBV4-1 and TRBJ2-2, with D hard to call. Germline assignment: CDR1 MGHRA and CDR2 YSYEKL. This CDR3 contains 13 residues. V lost 3 bases and J lost 7, with 9 bases in between. In DNA, the CDR3 is TGCGCCAGCAGCCAGGGGATGGTCGGGGAGCTGTTTTTT. Its translation: CASSQGMVGELFF.

Notes on this clonotype: The junction does not match germline at one end; this may be a read error. The CDR3: CAVNTEAFF. In nucleotides, the CDR3 is TGCGCGGTGAACACTGAAGCTTTCTTT. The chain employs TRBV7-8 and TRBJ1-1; D uncertain. This CDR3 contains 9 residues. Germline V gene sequence: CDR1 SGHVS, CDR2 FQNEAQ.

The chain couples TRBV6-1 to TRBJ2-7; 7 bases are shared with TRBD1. J gave up 6 bases and V 5 bases, and 7 bases lay outside the gene matches. Germline V CDR1 and CDR2: MNHNS, SASEGT. The CDR3 consists of 13 residues. For the CDR3, the DNA is TGTGCCAGCAGTCCGGACAGGTTCACCGAGCAGTACTTC. Amino acid sequence: CASSPDRFTEQYF.

Turning to this clonotype: This may arise from a read error, as a much more abundant clone is one base away. The chain joins TRBV5-6 to TRBJ2-3, with a possible D match to TRBD1 (6 bases). In germline, CDR1 is SGHDT, CDR2 YYEEEE. The CDR3 is 15 amino acids. The CDR3 DNA reads as TGTGCCAGCAGTAGGGGCCAGGGGAGCACAGATGCGCAGTATTTT. Protein sequence: CASSRGQGSTDAQYF. Full variable domain (outside the CDR3, taken from reference TRBV5-6 and TRBJ2-3): DAGVTQSPTHLIKTRGQQVTLRCSPKSGHDTVSWYQQALGQGPQFIFQYYEEEERQRGNFPDRFSGHQFPNYSSELNVNALLLGDSALYLCASSRGQGSTDAQYFGPGTRLTVL.

The chain joins TRBV6-5 to TRBJ2-7; TRBD2 aligns across 10 bases. V shed 4 bases and J 5 bases; nucleotides not matched to a gene: 14. This CDR3 region has 17 residues. The germline V gene has CDR1 MNHEY and CDR2 SVGAGI. CDR3 coding DNA: TGTGCCAGCAGTTCGAACCTCCGGGCTAGCGGGGGCCACGAGCAGTACTTC. Protein sequence: CASSSNLRASGGHEQYF.

This clonotype was found a few times. The rearrangement links TRBV12-3 or TRBV12-4 to TRBJ2-5; D is perhaps TRBD1 or TRBD2 (5 bases each). The CDR3 contains 14 residues. The ends were cut back, 7 bases at V and 10 bases at J, with 22 bases in the middle. This CDR3 is CASKSGTDRANQYF. Here the CDR3 DNA reads TGTGCCAGCAAGTCCGGGACCGATAGGGCAAACCAGTACTTC.

The J gene is TRBJ1-1, the V gene TRBV3-1, with D perhaps TRBD1 (5 bases). The CDR3 is 13 amino acids. Trimming took 4 bases from V and 8 from J, leaving 14 bases between them. The germline V gene has CDR1 LGHDT and CDR2 YNNKEL (reference sequence). The CDR3 here is CASSPRLQDEAFF. Here the CDR3 DNA reads TGTGCCAGCAGCCCCCGTCTACAGGACGAAGCTTTCTTT.

The V gene is TRBV30, the J gene TRBJ1-2, with D possibly matching TRBD1 (5 bases). Germline-derived CDR1 and CDR2 are GTSNPN and SVGIG (reference sequence). The germline V and J ends were trimmed by 4 bases and 8 bases, with 17 bases remaining between them. The CDR3 consists of 13 residues. The CDR3: CAWISRARMGYTF. The CDR3 bases are TGTGCCTGGATTAGCAGGGCTCGGATGGGCTACACCTTC.

This clonotype was seen a few times. The CDR3 here is CASSEVRGEQYF. In nucleotides, the CDR3 is TGTGCCAGCAGTGAAGTTAGGGGGGAGCAGTACTTC. The chain links TRBV6-6 to TRBJ2-7, with D tentatively TRBD1 (6 bases). V was trimmed by 5 bases and J by 7 bases, leaving 12 bases between them. The germline V gene encodes CDR1 MNHNY and CDR2 SVGAGI (reference sequence). The CDR3 has 12 residues.

J is TRBJ2-7 and V is TRBV6-2 or TRBV6-3; D may be TRBD1 (6 bases). This CDR3 has 16 residues. Germline V lookup: CDR1 MNHEY, CDR2 SVGEGT. V was pared by 0 bases and J by 9 bases, with 21 bases between. The DNA for the CDR3 is TGTGCCAGCAGTTACTCGAGATGGACAGACCCTTTCGGGCAGTACTTC. Protein sequence: CASSYSRWTDPFGQYF.